This passage covers 32 T cell receptor beta chains from one sample sequenced in a study of blood T cell repertoires in COVID-19. Sequenced by immunoSEQ multiplex PCR; TCRdb stores in-frame clones only, minus some. The sample lists about 34,000 clones, 75% to 90% seen once, with roughly 15% in the top ten. The sequencing input was peripheral blood. These receptors were taken from a human donor with acute or convalescent COVID-19. The donor label of this sample is uncertain.

This clone was counted a few times. The CDR3 sequence: CASSEREGGNEQFF. The CDR3 DNA reads TGTGCCAGCAGTGAGCGGGAGGGAGGCAATGAGCAGTTCTTC. The V gene is TRBV6-4, the J gene TRBJ2-1; 9 bases agree with TRBD2. The CDR3 totals 14 residues. With 3 bases clipped from V and 6 bases from J, the junction kept 3 bases outside the gene matches. Germline-derived CDR1 and CDR2 are MRHNA and SNTAGT.

The chain recombines TRBV5-6 with TRBJ2-1; a weak D match, TRBD1 (5 bases). CDR1 and CDR2 (germline): SGHDT, YYEEEE. V lost 0 bases, J lost 3 bases, and 13 bases lay in between. This CDR3 region has 16 residues. DNA for the CDR3: TGTGCCAGCAGCTTGGCCATAGTACAGGACTACAATGAGCAGTTCTTC. Translated: CASSLAIVQDYNEQFF.

The chain couples TRBV6-4 to TRBJ2-2, with 8 bases aligning to TRBD1. V lost 4 bases to trimming and J lost 5 bases; unmatched junction nucleotides: 3. Germline V lookup: CDR1 MRHNA, CDR2 SNTAGT. The CDR3 consists of 14 residues. CDR3 residues: CASSVQGATGELFF. For the CDR3, the DNA is TGTGCCAGCAGTGTTCAGGGGGCGACCGGGGAGCTGTTTTTT.

This clone came up a few times. The chain combines TRBV4-1 with TRBJ2-2; D is possibly TRBD1 (6 bases). From germline, CDR1 is MGHRA and CDR2 YSYEKL. This CDR3 contains 16 residues. Trimming shortened V by 6 bases and J by 1 base, and 15 bases separated the two germline ends. In DNA form, the CDR3 reads TGCGCCAGCAGGCGAGGGGGTCTAGTGAACACCGGGGAGCTGTTTTTT. Its translation is CASRRGGLVNTGELFF.

This clone was picked up a small number of times. The J gene is TRBJ2-3, the V gene TRBV27; 10 positions agree with TRBD2. The junction had 0 bases not matched to a gene; V was cut back by 2 bases and J by 1 base. From germline, CDR1 is MNHEY and CDR2 SMNVEV (reference sequence). The CDR3 spans 15 residues. In DNA, the CDR3 is TGTGCCAGCAGTTTAGGGACTAGCGGCACAGATACGCAGTATTTT. Amino acids: CASSLGTSGTDTQYF.

The J gene is TRBJ1-2, the V gene TRBV3-1 (or the pseudogene TRBV3-2); tentatively, D is TRBD1 (5 bases). From germline, CDR1 is LGHDT and CDR2 YNNKEL (reference sequence). V was pared by 5 bases and J by 7 bases, with 17 bases between. This CDR3 is 14 amino acids long. CDR3 loop: CASSSLTDFGGYTF. The CDR3 nucleotides are TGTGCCAGCAGCTCGCTGACAGATTTTGGTGGCTACACCTTC.

This chain joins TRBV5-1 and TRBJ2-3; the D is unclear. V lost 2 bases, J lost 0 bases, and 10 bases lay in between. Looked up from germline, CDR1 is SGHRS and CDR2 is YFSETQ. This CDR3 is 15 amino acids long. In DNA form, the CDR3 reads TGCGCCAGCAGCTTCCAACTGGAGAGCACAGATACGCAGTATTTT. It translates to CASSFQLESTDTQYF.

The V and J genes are TRBV19 and TRBJ2-7, with D perhaps TRBD1 (5 bases). CDR1 is LNHDA, CDR2 SQIVND, per germline (reference sequence). This CDR3 comprises 14 residues. Trimming left V 5 bases short and J 2 bases short, with 13 bases between. The DNA of the CDR3 is TGTGCCAGTAGTCCCCGGACGGACACCTACGAGCAGTACTTC. As protein: CASSPRTDTYEQYF. Variable domain in full (rest from reference TRBV19 and TRBJ2-7): DGGITQSPKYLFRKEGQNVTLSCEQNLNHDAMYWYRQDPGQGLRLIYYSQIVNDFQKGDIAEGYSVSREKKESFPLTVTSAQKNPTAFYLCASSPRTDTYEQYFGPGTRLTVT.

This clone was found a few times. The rearrangement links TRBV7-3 to TRBJ2-1; maybe TRBD1 (6 bases). There are 13 residues in the CDR3. Germline V gene lookup returns CDR1 SGHTA and CDR2 FQGTGA. Trimming stripped 5 bases from V and 7 bases from J, with 12 bases between. The CDR3 sequence is CASSPGGRNEQFF. Written as DNA, the CDR3 is TGTGCCAGCAGCCCTGGGGGCCGGAATGAGCAGTTCTTC. Based on the CDR3 plus reference TRBV7-3 and TRBJ2-1, the full variable domain is GAGVSQTPSNKVTEKGKYVELRCDPISGHTALYWYRQSLGQGPEFLIYFQGTGAADDSGLPNDRFFAVRPEGSVSTLKIQRTERGDSAVYLCASSPGGRNEQFFGPGTRLTVL.

This clone was found once. The chain recombines TRBV13 with TRBJ1-5, with TRBD1 as a possible D gene (5 bases). This CDR3 comprises 12 residues. Germline CDR1 reads PRHDT; CDR2 reads FYEKMQ (reference sequence). V lost 0 bases to trimming and J lost 9 bases, with 6 bases between them. CDR3 region: CASSLGGGPQHF. CDR3 in DNA: TGTGCCAGCAGCTTAGGGGGGGGGCCCCAGCATTTT. The variable domain in full, completed from reference TRBV13 and TRBJ1-5, reads AAGVIQSPRHLIKEKRETATLKCYPIPRHDTVYWYQQGPGQDPQFLISFYEKMQSDKGSIPDRFSAQQFSDYHSELNMSSLELGDSALYFCASSLGGGPQHFGDGTRLSIL.

As DNA, the CDR3 is TGCGCCAGCAGCCAGGATGGAGGGTTGGCAGATACGCAGTATTTT. This gives the protein CASSQDGGLADTQYF. The V gene is TRBV5-1, the J gene TRBJ2-3; D may be TRBD2 (6 bases). The CDR3 extends over 15 amino acids. With 4 bases removed from V and 4 bases from J, the gap between germline ends came to 16 bases. Germline V gene lookup returns CDR1 SGHRS and CDR2 YFSETQ. The full variable domain, rest sourced from reference TRBV5-1 and TRBJ2-3, is KAGVTQTPRYLIKTRGQQVTLSCSPISGHRSVSWYQQTPGQGLQFLFEYFSETQRNKGNFPGRFSGRQFSNSRSEMNVSTLELGDSALYLCASSQDGGLADTQYFGPGTRLTVL.

V gene TRBV10-3 combines with J gene TRBJ2-2; perhaps TRBD2 as D (6 bases). Germline-derived CDR1 and CDR2 are ENHRY and SYGVKD. The V end lost 6 bases, the J end lost 4 bases, and 12 bases lay between the germline ends. The CDR3 is 14 residues long. CDR3 region: CAIRRGAGTGELFF. The CDR3 DNA sequence: TGTGCCATCAGGCGGGGCGCGGGCACCGGGGAGCTGTTTTTT.

This rearrangement joins TRBV7-2 to TRBJ2-7, with D hard to call. Trimming shortened V by 5 bases and J by 1 base, and 15 bases separated the two germline ends. Germline CDR1 SGHTA, CDR2 FQGNSA. CDR3 length: 15 amino acids. The CDR3 sequence: CASSPQSSVSYEQYF. DNA for the CDR3: TGTGCCAGCAGCCCCCAGTCCAGTGTATCCTACGAGCAGTACTTC.

For the CDR3, the DNA is TGTGCCATCAGTGAGTCGGCCGGGACAGACTACAATGAGCAGTTCTTC. Translation: CAISESAGTDYNEQFF. V and J are TRBV10-3 and TRBJ2-1, with TRBD1 matching 7 bases. The CDR3 has 16 residues. Looked up from germline, CDR1 is ENHRY and CDR2 is SYGVKD. V dropped 0 bases and J dropped 3; count of bases not matched to a gene: 5.

The chain employs TRBV18 and TRBJ2-1; TRBD1 aligns across 10 bases. The CDR3 extends over 17 amino acids. V lost 0 bases, J lost 11 bases, and 13 bases stayed unmatched. From germline, CDR1 is KGHSH and CDR2 LQKENI. CDR3 loop: CASSPPSQTGGGKKQFF. DNA of the CDR3: TGTGCCAGCTCACCACCGAGCCAGACAGGGGGCGGAAAAAAGCAGTTCTTC.

This clone occurred a few times. The genes are TRBV10-3 and TRBJ1-1; D may be TRBD1 (5 bases). The V gene's germline CDR1 is ENHRY and CDR2 SYGVKD. The ends were cut back, 7 bases at V and 2 bases at J, with 17 bases in the middle. This CDR3 has 15 residues. CDR3 loop: CAIMDPGYGNTEAFF. The CDR3 region has the DNA TGTGCCATCATGGACCCAGGGTATGGAAACACTGAAGCTTTCTTT.

The rearrangement joins TRBV4-1 to TRBJ2-1; TRBD2 matches at 7 bases. Losses at the gene ends were 4 bases for V and 5 bases for J; bases not matched to a gene: 2. The CDR3 is 13 amino acids. Germline-derived CDR1 and CDR2 are MGHRA and YSYEKL. The CDR3 coding sequence is TGCGCCAGCAGCCGGACTAGGGACAATGAGCAGTTCTTC. This gives the protein CASSRTRDNEQFF.

This clone was counted only a few times. This chain's CDR3 is CASNTANTEAFF. The DNA for the CDR3 is TGTGCCAGCAATACAGCGAACACTGAAGCTTTCTTT. The chain is built from TRBV6-6 and TRBJ1-1, with unresolved D. Between the trimmed V and J ends, which lost 7 bases and 1 base, there was a span of 7 bases. Germline CDR1 reads MNHNY; CDR2 reads SVGAGI (reference sequence). CDR3 length: 12 amino acids.

The CDR3 DNA reads TGTGCCAGTAGTAGAAAATCAGATTCTGGAAACACCATATATTTT. This encodes CASSRKSDSGNTIYF. V is TRBV19 and J is TRBJ1-3; D not resolved. This CDR3 comprises 15 residues. Germline CDR1 and CDR2: LNHDA and SQIVND (reference sequence). V was pared by 4 bases and J by 1 base, with 11 bases between.

This rearrangement joins TRBV11-3 to TRBJ2-5, with 10 positions matching TRBD1. CDR1 SGHNT and CDR2 YENEEA come from the germline V gene. The CDR3 sequence is 14 residues long. V was pared by 5 bases and J by 2 bases, with 2 bases of the junction left unmatched. The CDR3 loop is CASSPGQGQETQYF. The DNA of the CDR3 is TGTGCCAGCAGCCCGGGACAGGGGCAAGAGACCCAGTACTTC.

V gene TRBV30 combines with J gene TRBJ1-2, with unresolved D. The CDR3 has 14 amino acids. V was clipped by 4 bases and J by 2 bases, with 14 bases between them. In germline, CDR1 is GTSNPN, CDR2 SVGIG (reference sequence). The CDR3 nucleotides read TGTGCCTGGATTACACCGGGAAACAACTATGGCTACACCTTC. Translation gives CAWITPGNNYGYTF.

The table lists this clone with a count of one. The V and J genes are TRBV6-2 or TRBV6-3 and TRBJ1-3; D is unresolved. Trimming stripped 4 bases from V and 0 bases from J, with 10 bases between. From germline, CDR1 is MNHEY and CDR2 SVGEGT. CDR3 length: 15 amino acids. The chain's CDR3 is CASSSQVYSGNTIYF. The CDR3 region has the DNA TGTGCCAGCAGTTCTCAGGTTTACTCTGGAAACACCATATATTTT.

The V call is TRBV10-2, the J call TRBJ2-1, with 9 nucleotides matching TRBD2. In germline, CDR1 is WSHSY, CDR2 SAAADI. The CDR3 extends over 15 amino acids. Losses at the gene ends were 2 bases for V and 9 bases for J; bases not matched to a gene: 8. The CDR3 spells CASSEMPSGAGEQFF. CDR3 coding DNA: TGCGCCAGCAGTGAGATGCCTAGCGGGGCTGGTGAGCAGTTCTTC.

The chain has TRBV16 and TRBJ1-3, with a possible D match to TRBD1 (5 bases). Deletions cut 3 bases from V and 4 bases from J, with 10 bases between. There are 14 residues in the CDR3. Germline V CDR1 and CDR2: KGHSY, FQNENV. The CDR3: CASSQNRLGNTIYF. The CDR3 DNA is TGTGCCAGCAGCCAGAACAGGCTGGGAAACACCATATATTTT.

V is TRBV2 and J is TRBJ1-6; 11 bases fit TRBD1. With 6 bases clipped from V and 4 bases from J, the junction kept 5 bases outside the gene matches. The V gene's germline CDR1 is SNHLY and CDR2 FYNNEI. The CDR3 sequence is 16 residues long. The CDR3 here is CASRGTGGFYNSPLHF. CDR3 nucleotide sequence: TGTGCCAGCAGGGGGACAGGGGGTTTTTATAATTCACCCCTCCACTTT.

This sequence joins TRBV30 and TRBJ2-1; 8 nucleotides line up with TRBD2. Germline V gene data show CDR1 as GTSNPN and CDR2 as SVGIG (reference sequence). V shed 3 bases, J shed 4 bases, and the junction held 5 bases outside the gene matches. The CDR3 is made up of 14 amino acids. The chain's CDR3 is CAWRKVAGYNEQFF. DNA for the CDR3: TGTGCCTGGAGAAAGGTAGCGGGATACAATGAGCAGTTCTTC.

This clone was counted once. The chain has TRBV7-9 and TRBJ1-2; 7 nucleotides match TRBD1. CDR3 length: 14 residues. The germline gives CDR1 SEHNR, CDR2 FQNEAQ (reference sequence). V trimming: 5 bases; J trimming: 3 bases; junction bases outside the gene matches: 6. CDR3 bases: TGTGCCAGCAGCGCCGACAGGGCGGACTATGGCTACACCTTC. It codes for CASSADRADYGYTF.

The table lists this clone with a count of one. J is TRBJ2-3 and V is TRBV4-1; D is perhaps TRBD2 (5 bases). CDR1 is MGHRA and CDR2 is YSYEKL in the germline V gene. The ends were cut back, 3 bases at V and 11 bases at J, with 15 bases in the middle. The CDR3 loop spans 13 amino acids. CDR3 residues: CASSQTNSGKQYF. The CDR3 coding sequence is TGCGCCAGCAGCCAGACCAATTCGGGGAAGCAGTATTTT.

The rearrangement links TRBV5-1 to TRBJ1-2; D is unresolved. CDR3 length: 14 residues. The germline V gene encodes CDR1 SGHRS and CDR2 YFSETQ. V was pared by 0 bases and J by 6 bases, with 12 bases between. The CDR3 nucleotides read TGCGCCAGCAGCTTGGCCACTCAGGCCGATGGCTACACCTTC. Its translation: CASSLATQADGYTF.

The chain couples TRBV7-2 to TRBJ2-3; D may be TRBD2 (5 bases). Trimming removed 1 base from V and 3 bases from J, with 8 bases in between. This CDR3 has 14 residues. From germline, CDR1 is SGHTA and CDR2 FQGNSA. This chain's CDR3 is CASSLGVATDTQYF. In DNA, the CDR3 is TGTGCCAGCAGCTTAGGGGTAGCGACAGATACGCAGTATTTT.

This chain links TRBV2 with TRBJ1-2; a weak D match, TRBD1 (6 bases). V gave up 6 bases and J gave up 6 bases, with 17 bases separating them. This CDR3 region has 14 residues. The germline gives CDR1 SNHLY, CDR2 FYNNEI. CDR3 loop: CASRLQGFEDGYTF. In DNA, the CDR3 is TGTGCCAGCAGGCTTCAGGGGTTCGAGGATGGCTACACCTTC.

The chain recombines TRBV7-2 with TRBJ2-5; unclear D gene. Germline CDR1 SGHTA, CDR2 FQGNSA. Deletions cut 3 bases from V and 0 bases from J, with 5 bases between. The CDR3 extends over 13 amino acids. CDR3 DNA sequence: TGTGCCAGCAGCTTTCCTAACCAAGAGACCCAGTACTTC. Protein: CASSFPNQETQYF.